This TCR beta chain emerged from a study of T cell repertoires in ileal Crohn's disease (dated by TCRdb to between 2018 and 2021). Study-wide context: The median duration of disease was 7.5 to 9.5 years, and at the time of surgery 35% of patients were active smokers. The study sequenced about 150 mucosal samples from 55 or so patients, taken at several locations on the surgical specimen and at postoperative endoscopy. M6 samples consisted of neoterminal ileum biopsies collected during postoperative colonoscopy. The study ran alongside a multicentre cohort designed to identify predictors of early endoscopic recurrence after ileocolonic resection. All patients had surgery for a complication: stricturing disease in roughly 60% and penetrating disease in about 40%. Roughly half of the patients were given postoperative therapy, with 15 to 20 on anti-TNF agents and 11 to 12 on thiopurines. A Rutgeerts score above i0 was used to define endoscopic postoperative recurrence. TCR repertoire analysis was done in a few dozen Crohn's disease patients from a prospective multicentre cohort. Study-level results and caveats: Postoperative endoscopy was performed at varying times within the first year after surgery, with a median delay of around 6.7 months. Only a subgroup of patients, of unstated size, had mucosal CD4 and CD8 T cells sorted and sequenced. Compared with CD4 T cells, sorted CD8 T cells contained more high-frequency clones, which suggests that the mucosal expansions were mostly CD8. Endoscopic recurrence was found to be associated with higher high-frequency clone percentages at surgery, and recurrence was observed in all patients with clonality above 26.8% (18/57). A significantly higher proportion of clonal expansions was observed in active smokers at surgery than in non-smokers (about 25% vs 20%, p=0.02).

Note on this clone: It lacks a known antigen. No clone much larger than this one lies a single base away; base qualities are absent.

About 500 nanograms of biopsy DNA per sample were submitted for commercial TCRB immunosequencing. Adaptive Biotechnology amplified CDR3 regions from genomic DNA with a two-step multiplex PCR that controlled for amplification bias. The first PCR used primers for every V and J gene segment; the second PCR added barcodes and Illumina adapters. An Illumina instrument was used to sequence the CDR3 libraries. Concerning the study's data processing: The analysis drew on both the pipelines supplied by the vendor and custom analysis of the raw data in R/Bioconductor running R version 3.3.0. Clonality, ranging from 0 to 1, was calculated as the inverse of the normalised Shannon entropy of all productive clones. The repertoire share taken up by the top 100 clones defined high-frequency clones, and only clones that passed a 95% confidence test were kept. Overlap between samples was measured with the Morisita-Horn index, while repertoire diversity was measured with the Simpson index. TCRdb took this table from immuneACCESS and kept in-frame rearrangements with V and J called. Such tables lack part of the clones; where checked against another copy, unresolved V genes explain under half of the gap, and the rest is unexplained. The V and J calls and clone size were taken over from that table, and D and trimming were inferred from the DNA. The sample table holds some 60,000 clones, of which approximately 91% were seen once. Roughly 1.9% of the sample is taken by the ten largest.

The intended sense of this specimen's time point label: neoterminal ileum biopsy at postoperative endoscopy, about 6 months after surgery. Adults with ileal or ileocolonic Crohn's disease for whom ileocolonic resection was indicated were considered eligible. Whole ileal mucosal biopsies were stored frozen at -80°C before DNA extraction. A TRizol-based method was used to extract genomic DNA from the frozen whole biopsies, and the DNA was quantified with a NanoDrop 2000 spectrophotometer. The sequence derives from an adult with Crohn's disease. Sequencing was performed on ileal tissue.

The CDR3 region: CASSQGTGNSEQYF. The DNA sequence follows: TGTGCCAGCAGCCAGGGGACAGGGAACAGCGAGCAGTACTTC. The rearrangement combines TRBV14 with TRBJ2-7, with TRBD1 identical over 9 junction bases. The CDR3 spans 14 residues, from the cysteine through the phenylalanine. Of the read, only the CDR3 DNA is kept; its 42 bases are in frame from base 1. Per the germline V gene, SGHDN is the CDR1 and FVKESK is the CDR2. Trimming removed 3 bases from V and 6 bases from J; the gene matches leave 6 bases unexplained.